This is a list of T cell receptor beta chains from one sample in a study of blood T cell repertoires in COVID-19. Sequencing used immunoSEQ multiplex PCR; TCRdb keeps in-frame clones, though not all of them. The table has about 270,000 clones, more than 70% seen once; the top ten hold roughly 2.5%. Sequencing was carried out using peripheral blood. These receptors were obtained from a woman aged 45-59 years with acute or convalescent COVID-19. CDR3s include the opening cysteine and the closing phenylalanine or tryptophan. A D gene is named only where the DNA matches it firmly. Clone size, where shown, is once, few, many, or a class for clones that have expanded.

>TRBV6-5|TRBD2|TRBJ2-7|NA
TGTGCCAGCGGAAGGGTAAGCGGGGGATCCTACGAGCAGTACTTC
CASGRVSGGSYEQYF
>TRBV9|TRBD1|TRBJ1-1|NA
TGTGCCAGCAGCGGACGAGGACAGGGGGACCTTGAAGCTTTCTTT
CASSGRGQGDLEAFF
>TRBV5-1|NA|TRBJ1-1|once
TGCGCCAGCAGCTGGCAGGGGCTGGGCACTGAAGCTTTCTTT
CASSWQGLGTEAFF
>TRBV10-3|TRBD1|TRBJ2-3|NA
TGTGCCATTGGACAGGGGGCTGGCGATACGCAGTATTTT
CAIGQGAGDTQYF
>TRBV6-6|NA|TRBJ1-2|NA
TGTGCCAGCAGTTACCCGGGGGGGGCCTATGGCTACACCTTC
CASSYPGGAYGYTF
>TRBV28|NA|TRBJ2-3|NA
TGTGCCGGAAGGAGTTCCAGACAGGGAGGTGGGCAGTATTTT
CAGRSSRQGGGQYF
>TRBV28|TRBD1|TRBJ2-7|NA
TGTGCCAGCTGGAAACAGGGGGGCGATTACGAGCAGTACTTC
CASWKQGGDYEQYF
>TRBV19|TRBD1|TRBJ1-1|NA
TGTGCCAGTAAGCAGGGGGCGAGGAACACTGAAGCTTTCTTT
CASKQGARNTEAFF
>TRBV29-1|NA|TRBJ1-1|few
TGCAGCGTTGAAGATACCAGGGAAACTGAAGCTTTCTTT
CSVEDTRETEAFF
>TRBV18|NA|TRBJ2-6|NA
TGTGCCAGCTCAGAATCAGGCCCCGGGGCCAACGTCCTGACTTTC
CASSESGPGANVLTF
>TRBV27|TRBD1|TRBJ1-2|NA
TGTGCCAGCAGTTTATCAGGGACAGGGGGTAGGGCTGCAGGCTACACCTTC
CASSLSGTGGRAAGYTF
>TRBV7-3|NA|TRBJ2-7|NA
TGTGCCAGCAGCATACAGGGGGGGTACGAGCAGTACTTC
CASSIQGGYEQYF
>TRBV18|NA|TRBJ1-1|NA
TGTGCCAGCTCCCCGGGGGGTACCACTGAAGCTTTCTTT
CASSPGGTTEAFF
>TRBV19|TRBD2|TRBJ2-1|NA
TGTGCCAGTAGTACAACTAGCGGCCCATACAATGAGCAGTTCTTC
CASSTTSGPYNEQFF
>TRBV15|NA|TRBJ2-4|NA
TGTGCCACCAAGACAGTAGCCAAAAACATTCAGTACTTC
CATKTVAKNIQYF
>TRBV19|NA|TRBJ1-5|NA
TGTGCCAGTATCGAGGCGTTTAGCAGCAATCAGCCCCAGCATTTT
CASIEAFSSNQPQHF
>TRBV7-3|NA|TRBJ1-1|NA
TGTGCCAGCAGCTCAACCAGGGAGAACACTGAAGCTTTCTTT
CASSSTRENTEAFF
>TRBV18|NA|TRBJ2-3|NA
TGTGCCAGCTCACCAGGGGGACACTCCACAGATACGCAGTATTTT
CASSPGGHSTDTQYF
>TRBV5-4|TRBD1|TRBJ1-1|NA
TGTGCCAGCAGTCGGGGACAGGGTGACACTGAAGCTTTCTTT
CASSRGQGDTEAFF
>TRBV28|TRBD2|TRBJ2-7|NA
TGTGCCAGCAGTTCTCCCGGGACTAGCGGGAACGAGCAGTACTTC
CASSSPGTSGNEQYF
>TRBV19|TRBD1|TRBJ1-2|NA
TGTGCCAGTAGAGGGGACAGAGAAGGATTCTATGGCTACACCTTC
CASRGDREGFYGYTF
>TRBV29-1|NA|TRBJ1-4|NA
TGCAGCGTTGGCGGGGTTCGGGAAAAACTGTTTTTT
CSVGGVREKLFF
>TRBV5-4|TRBD2|TRBJ2-7|NA
TGTGCCAGCAGCCTAGCGGGAGTCGACGAGCAGTACTTC
CASSLAGVDEQYF
>TRBV5-4|NA|TRBJ2-3|NA
TGTGCCAGCAGCTTAAAAACCCAGCGCGATACGCAGTATTTT
CASSLKTQRDTQYF
>TRBV7-9|TRBD2|TRBJ2-3|NA
TGTGCCAGCACCCCTAGCGGGACTACAGATACGCAGTATTTT
CASTPSGTTDTQYF
>TRBV29-1|NA|TRBJ2-7|NA
TGCAGCGTCGCACAAAAATACTCCTACGAGCAGTACTTC
CSVAQKYSYEQYF
>TRBV23-1|NA|TRBJ1-2|once
TGCGCCAGCAGTCAATCGCGGGACGGCTACCAAGGGGACTATGGCTACACCTTC
CASSQSRDGYQGDYGYTF
>TRBV5-1|TRBD1|TRBJ2-5|NA
TGCGCCAGCAGCTCTCAGGGGGCCCAAGAGACCCAGTACTTC
CASSSQGAQETQYF
>TRBV23-1|TRBD2|TRBJ2-7|NA
TGCGCCAGCAGTCAATCCCCAGCGGGAGCCGTCGAGCAGTACTTC
CASSQSPAGAVEQYF